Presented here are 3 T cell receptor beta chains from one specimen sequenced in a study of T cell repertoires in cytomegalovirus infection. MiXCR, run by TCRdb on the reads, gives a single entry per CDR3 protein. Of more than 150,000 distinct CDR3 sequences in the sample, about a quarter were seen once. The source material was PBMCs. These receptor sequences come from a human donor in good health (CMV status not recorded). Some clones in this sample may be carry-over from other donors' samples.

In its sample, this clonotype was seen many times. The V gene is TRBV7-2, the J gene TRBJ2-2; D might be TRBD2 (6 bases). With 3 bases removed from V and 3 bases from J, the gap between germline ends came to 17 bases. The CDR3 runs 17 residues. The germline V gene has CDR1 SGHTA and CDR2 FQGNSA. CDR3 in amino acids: CASSFRGAGQDTGELFF. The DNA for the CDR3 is TGTGCCAGCAGCTTCCGGGGAGCGGGCCAGGACACCGGGGAGCTGTTTTTT. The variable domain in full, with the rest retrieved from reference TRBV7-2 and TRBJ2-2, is GAGVSQSPSNKVTEKGKDVELRCDPISGHTALYWYRQSLGQGLEFLIYFQGNSAPDKSGLPSDRFSAERTGGSVSTLTIQRTQQEDSAVYLCASSFRGAGQDTGELFFGEGSRLTVL.

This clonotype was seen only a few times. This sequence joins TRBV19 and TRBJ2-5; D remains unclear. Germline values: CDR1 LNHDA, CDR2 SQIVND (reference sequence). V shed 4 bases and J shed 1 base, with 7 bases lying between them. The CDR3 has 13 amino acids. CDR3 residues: CASSSPFQETQYF. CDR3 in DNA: TGTGCCAGTAGTAGTCCCTTCCAAGAGACCCAGTACTTC.

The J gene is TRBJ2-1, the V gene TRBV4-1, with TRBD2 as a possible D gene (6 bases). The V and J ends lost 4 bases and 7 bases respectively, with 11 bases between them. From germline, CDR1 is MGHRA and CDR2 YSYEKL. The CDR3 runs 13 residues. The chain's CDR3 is CASSPDYANEQFF. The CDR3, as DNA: TGCGCCAGCAGCCCGGACTACGCTAATGAGCAGTTCTTC.